A single sample gave rise to the 21 T cell receptor beta chains below, sequenced in a study of blood T cell repertoires in COVID-19. Assay: immunoSEQ multiplex PCR; the TCRdb copy retains only in-frame clones and omits some. The table records about 180,000 clones, 60% to 80% of them present only once. Specimen: PBMCs or T cells enriched from blood (not recorded which). These receptors came from a man aged 55-75 years who had been exposed to COVID-19.

The CDR3 sequence: CASSVEQGTDTQYF. CDR3 coding DNA: TGTGCCAGCAGCGTAGAGCAGGGTACGGATACGCAGTATTTT. This chain joins TRBV9 and TRBJ2-3; D is possibly TRBD1 (5 bases). The V end lost 0 bases, the J end lost 6 bases, and 11 bases lay between the germline ends. The CDR3 totals 14 residues. Per the germline V gene, CDR1 is SGDLS and CDR2 is YYNGEE.

V gene TRBV10-3 combines with J gene TRBJ2-1; 15 bases fit TRBD2. The CDR3 length is 19 residues. Unmatched junction bases numbered 11, after V lost 2 bases and J lost 6 bases. Germline V gene lookup returns CDR1 ENHRY and CDR2 SYGVKD. Written as DNA, the CDR3 is TGTGCCATCAGTGAGATTGGACTAGCGGGAGGGCCTGAAGGCAATGAGCAGTTCTTC. This codes for CAISEIGLAGGPEGNEQFF.

The rearrangement joins TRBV19 to TRBJ1-2; 7 bases agree with TRBD1. The CDR3 runs 13 residues. With V trimmed by 9 bases and J by 8 bases, 12 bases remained unmatched. Germline V gene data show CDR1 as LNHDA and CDR2 as SQIVND (reference sequence). The CDR3 loop reads CASRETGTVGYTF. The CDR3 DNA reads TGTGCCAGCAGGGAGACAGGGACAGTGGGCTACACCTTC.

The chain uses TRBV29-1 and TRBJ2-7; possible D gene TRBD2, 5 bases. The V end lost 6 bases, the J end lost 0 bases, and 12 bases lay between the germline ends. The CDR3 has 13 amino acids. Germline CDR1 is SQVTM and CDR2 is ANQGSEA. The CDR3 spells CSVRAVSSYEQYF. In DNA form, the CDR3 reads TGCAGCGTGCGAGCGGTAAGCTCCTACGAGCAGTACTTC.

The chain is built from TRBV11-3 and TRBJ1-4, with D possibly matching TRBD1 (5 bases). The CDR3 loop spans 16 amino acids. CDR1 and CDR2 from the germline V gene are SGHNT and YENEEA. Trimming shortened V by 4 bases and J by 7 bases, and 19 bases separated the two germline ends. CDR3 sequence reads: CASSSRDAGPSEKLFF. The CDR3, as DNA: TGTGCCAGCAGCTCCAGGGATGCGGGGCCTTCTGAAAAACTGTTTTTT.

The chain joins TRBV28 to TRBJ2-1, with 16 bases aligning to TRBD2. V was clipped by 2 bases and J by 7 bases; unmatched bases: 5. The CDR3 contains 17 residues. Germline V gene data show CDR1 as MDHEN and CDR2 as SYDVKM. CDR3: CASSLRGGLAGGNEQFF. For the CDR3, the DNA is TGTGCCAGCAGTTTACGGGGGGGACTAGCGGGAGGGAATGAGCAGTTCTTC.

The gene calls are TRBV19 and TRBJ2-4, with a possible D match to TRBD2 (6 bases). The CDR3 runs to 16 residues. Trimming cost V 0 bases and J 0 bases, with 9 bases left between them. The V gene's germline CDR1 is LNHDA and CDR2 SQIVND (reference sequence). The CDR3 region is CASSIEGGLAKNIQYF. The DNA for the CDR3 is TGTGCCAGTAGTATAGAGGGAGGACTAGCCAAAAACATTCAGTACTTC.

The chain uses TRBV5-1 and TRBJ1-2; D call uncertain. The germline V and J ends were trimmed by 4 bases and 0 bases, with 10 bases remaining between them. This CDR3 comprises 14 residues. Germline V gene sequence: CDR1 SGHRS, CDR2 YFSETQ. The CDR3 here is CASSRGDPNYGYTF. The DNA for the CDR3 is TGCGCCAGCAGCCGGGGAGATCCTAACTATGGCTACACCTTC. The whole variable domain, remainder taken from reference TRBV5-1 and TRBJ1-2, is KAGVTQTPRYLIKTRGQQVTLSCSPISGHRSVSWYQQTPGQGLQFLFEYFSETQRNKGNFPGRFSGRQFSNSRSEMNVSTLELGDSALYLCASSRGDPNYGYTFGSGTRLTVV.

The V and J genes are TRBV12-3 or TRBV12-4 and TRBJ1-1; D unclear. The CDR3 sequence is 13 residues long. The germline V and J ends were trimmed by 5 bases and 3 bases, with 10 bases remaining between them. DNA for the CDR3: TGTGCCAGCAGTACCTGGGCGTACACTGAAGCTTTCTTT. It translates to CASSTWAYTEAFF.

The chain couples TRBV7-8 to TRBJ1-6; D remains unclear. Trimming left V 7 bases short and J 1 base short, with 8 bases between. The CDR3 consists of 14 residues. In germline, CDR1 is SGHVS, CDR2 FQNEAQ. Written as DNA, the CDR3 is TGTGCCAGCACCCCGGGGTCCTATAATTCACCCCTCCACTTT. Its translation is CASTPGSYNSPLHF. The full variable domain, its missing parts supplied by reference TRBV7-8 and TRBJ1-6, is GAGVSQSPRYKVAKRGQDVALRCDPISGHVSLFWYQQALGQGPEFLTYFQNEAQLDKSGLPSDRFFAERPEGSVSTLKIQRTQQEDSAVYLCASTPGSYNSPLHFGNGTRLTVT.

V gene TRBV19 combines with J gene TRBJ2-7, with 8 nucleotides matching TRBD1. Germline V CDR1 and CDR2: LNHDA, SQIVND (reference sequence). The CDR3 totals 17 residues. V shed 6 bases and J 4 bases; nucleotides not matched to a gene: 17. The CDR3 DNA reads TGTGCCAGTAGCTCCCTATTAACCGGGACAGGCAGGTACGAGCAGTACTTC. Residues: CASSSLLTGTGRYEQYF. The whole variable domain, filled in from reference TRBV19 and TRBJ2-7, reads DGGITQSPKYLFRKEGQNVTLSCEQNLNHDAMYWYRQDPGQGLRLIYYSQIVNDFQKGDIAEGYSVSREKKESFPLTVTSAQKNPTAFYLCASSSLLTGTGRYEQYFGPGTRLTVT.

V and J are TRBV30 and TRBJ2-3; a weak D match, TRBD2 (6 bases). V lost 2 bases, J lost 0 bases, and 9 bases lay in between. The CDR3 sequence is 14 residues long. Germline V CDR1 and CDR2: GTSNPN, SVGIG (reference sequence). CDR3 in DNA: TGTGCCTGGAGTATCGGGGGTAGCACAGATACGCAGTATTTT. Translation: CAWSIGGSTDTQYF.

The chain couples TRBV5-1 to TRBJ1-2, with TRBD1 matching over 8 bases. This CDR3 is built from 14 residues. Trimming removed 0 bases from V and 12 bases from J; junction bases left unmatched: 10. The germline V gene has CDR1 SGHRS and CDR2 YFSETQ. CDR3 sequence (DNA): TGCGCCAGCAGCTTGGTGGCAGGACAGGGCTTTAACACCTTC. Translating it yields CASSLVAGQGFNTF.

The chain combines TRBV7-8 with TRBJ2-7; 10 bases match TRBD2. CDR3 size: 15 residues. From germline, CDR1 is SGHVS and CDR2 FQNEAQ. The trim removed 7 bases at V and 6 bases at J, leaving 12 bases unmatched. CDR3 in amino acids: CASMGLAGEPGEQYF. In DNA, the CDR3 is TGTGCCAGCATGGGGCTAGCGGGAGAGCCCGGCGAGCAGTACTTC.

J is TRBJ2-5 and V is TRBV11-2, with D perhaps TRBD1 (6 bases). V lost 3 bases, J lost 8 bases, and 16 bases lay in between. CDR3 length: 14 amino acids. Per the germline V gene, CDR1 is SGHAT and CDR2 is FQNNGV. This CDR3 reads CASSLWGRVRTQYF. CDR3 in DNA: TGTGCCAGCAGCTTGTGGGGGCGGGTTAGAACCCAGTACTTC.

The rearrangement joins TRBV11-3 to TRBJ2-7, with D perhaps matching TRBD1 (6 bases). The germline V gene encodes CDR1 SGHNT and CDR2 YENEEA. The CDR3 length is 13 residues. Trimming cost V 5 bases and J 2 bases, with 10 bases left between them. The CDR3 coding sequence is TGTGCCAGCAGCATAGGACAGACCTACGAGCAGTACTTC. Its translation: CASSIGQTYEQYF.

The gene calls are TRBV12-3 or TRBV12-4 and TRBJ1-5; 9 positions match TRBD1. The junction had 0 bases not matched to a gene; V was cut back by 3 bases and J by 12 bases. The CDR3 is 11 amino acids. CDR3 nucleotide sequence: TGTGCCAGCAGTTTGGGACAGGGCCAGCATTTT. Its translation is CASSLGQGQHF.

This sequence joins TRBV19 and TRBJ1-5, with D maybe TRBD1 (6 bases). From germline, CDR1 is LNHDA and CDR2 SQIVND (reference sequence). The CDR3 is 17 residues long. The ends were cut back, 8 bases at V and 2 bases at J, with 22 bases in the middle. CDR3 DNA sequence: TGTGCCAGTGGTTTTGTGCCACAGGGATACGGCAATCAGCCCCAGCATTTT. Encoded protein: CASGFVPQGYGNQPQHF.

The J gene is TRBJ2-1, the V gene TRBV7-8; TRBD2 matches at 10 bases. Germline V lookup: CDR1 SGHVS, CDR2 FQNEAQ. The CDR3 is 18 residues long. V dropped 0 bases and J dropped 5; count of bases not matched to a gene: 10. CDR3 amino acids: CASSLATSGPSRHNEQFF. The DNA for the CDR3 is TGTGCCAGCAGCTTAGCGACTAGCGGGCCTTCTAGGCACAATGAGCAGTTCTTC.

There are a few counts of this clone. This chain joins TRBV7-2 and TRBJ1-2, with 7 bases identical to TRBD1. CDR1 and CDR2 (germline): SGHTA, FQGNSA. The trim removed 1 base at V and 3 bases at J, leaving 2 bases unmatched. This CDR3 has 14 amino acids. The CDR3 protein is CASSLVGTDYGYTF. For the CDR3, the DNA is TGTGCCAGCAGCTTAGTCGGGACAGACTATGGCTACACCTTC.

This clone appeared a few times. In DNA form, the CDR3 reads TGTGCCAGCAGACGCGCAAGTCGGGACACTGAAGCTTTCTTT. The encoded protein is CASRRASRDTEAFF. V usage is TRBV6-5 and J usage is TRBJ1-1; D unresolved. There are 14 residues in the CDR3. V dropped 6 bases and J dropped 3 bases, with 14 bases sitting between them. The germline V gene has CDR1 MNHEY and CDR2 SVGAGI.